The 4 T cell receptor beta chains listed next were all sequenced from one sample in a study of shared clonotypes between healthy human individuals. The protocol was immunoSEQ multiplex PCR, while the TCRdb copy is restricted to in-frame clones and leaves out a portion. The data show fewer than 3 million clones, just under 95% seen once. The sequenced sample consisted of naive CD4+ T cells from PBMCs. Subset specified: CD45RA+ positively selected. These receptors came from a man aged 18 to 35 in good health. Some clones in this sample may be carry-over from other donors' samples.

This rearrangement joins TRBV7-2 to TRBJ2-3; no firm D call. This CDR3 spans 13 amino acids. Per the germline V gene, CDR1 is SGHTA and CDR2 is FQGNSA. V was cut by 5 bases and J by 0 bases, with 6 bases left in between. CDR3 residues: CASSPSSTDTQYF. CDR3 bases: TGTGCCAGCAGCCCGTCTAGCACAGATACGCAGTATTTT. The full variable domain, in which reference TRBV7-2 and TRBJ2-3 provide the parts outside the CDR3, is GAGVSQSPSNKVTEKGKDVELRCDPISGHTALYWYRQSLGQGLEFLIYFQGNSAPDKSGLPSDRFSAERTGGSVSTLTIQRTQQEDSAVYLCASSPSSTDTQYFGPGTRLTVL.

The V call is TRBV5-6, the J call TRBJ2-2; D perhaps matches TRBD2 (7 bases). CDR1 and CDR2 (germline): SGHDT, YYEEEE. The CDR3 extends over 16 amino acids. V was shortened by 4 bases and J by 0 bases, with 13 bases between the two germline ends. This CDR3 reads CASSRVGGANTGELFF. The DNA of the CDR3 is TGTGCCAGCAGCCGCGTAGGGGGGGCGAACACCGGGGAGCTGTTTTTT.

The V call is TRBV19, the J call TRBJ2-5; D perhaps matches TRBD2 (5 bases). The CDR3 runs 15 residues. Trimming pared 3 bases from V and 2 bases from J, leaving 13 bases between. In germline, CDR1 is LNHDA, CDR2 SQIVND (reference sequence). CDR3 bases: TGTGCCAGTAGTATGGTTACGGGAATACAAGAGACCCAGTACTTC. Amino acids: CASSMVTGIQETQYF. The full variable domain, completed using reference TRBV19 and TRBJ2-5, is DGGITQSPKYLFRKEGQNVTLSCEQNLNHDAMYWYRQDPGQGLRLIYYSQIVNDFQKGDIAEGYSVSREKKESFPLTVTSAQKNPTAFYLCASSMVTGIQETQYFGPGTRLLVL.

This chain connects TRBV18 to TRBJ1-1; 8 bases are a match to TRBD1. The CDR3 covers 16 residues. Germline V CDR1 and CDR2: KGHSH, LQKENI. V lost 1 base, J lost 4 bases, and 8 bases stayed unmatched. The CDR3 bases are TGTGCCAGCTCACCACGGGCAGGGGGCGGCGGCACTGAAGCTTTCTTT. Translating gives CASSPRAGGGGTEAFF.